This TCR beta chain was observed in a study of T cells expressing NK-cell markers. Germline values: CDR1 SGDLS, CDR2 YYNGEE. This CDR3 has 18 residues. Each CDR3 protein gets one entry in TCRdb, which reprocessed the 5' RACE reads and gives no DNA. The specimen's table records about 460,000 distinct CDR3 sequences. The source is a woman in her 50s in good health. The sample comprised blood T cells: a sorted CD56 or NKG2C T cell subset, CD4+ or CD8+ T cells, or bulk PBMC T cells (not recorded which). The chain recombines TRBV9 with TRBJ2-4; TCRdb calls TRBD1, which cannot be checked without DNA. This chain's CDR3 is CASTPGGSHPMAKNIQYF.